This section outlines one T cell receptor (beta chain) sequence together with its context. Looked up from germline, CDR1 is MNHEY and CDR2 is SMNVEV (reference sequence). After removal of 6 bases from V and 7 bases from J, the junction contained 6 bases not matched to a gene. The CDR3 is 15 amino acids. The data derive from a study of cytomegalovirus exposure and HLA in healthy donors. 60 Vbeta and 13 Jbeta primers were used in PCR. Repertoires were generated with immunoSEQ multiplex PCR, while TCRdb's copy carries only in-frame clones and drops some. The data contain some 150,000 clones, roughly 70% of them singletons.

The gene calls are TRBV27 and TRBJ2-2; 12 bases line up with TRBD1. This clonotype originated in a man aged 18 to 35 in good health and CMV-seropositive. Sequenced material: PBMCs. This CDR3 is CASRGDRGQGGELFF. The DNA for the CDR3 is TGTGCCAGCAGAGGGGACAGGGGGCAGGGCGGGGAGCTGTTTTTT.